Each of the 12 T cell receptor beta chains below was sequenced from the same sample in a study of blood T cell repertoires in COVID-19. Here immunoSEQ multiplex PCR was the method, and the copy in TCRdb shows in-frame clones only, minus some. The table lists around 170,000 clones, over 80% of them singletons, with less than 3.5% in the top ten. The sample taken for sequencing was peripheral blood. Every receptor here comes from a woman aged 55 to 70 with acute or convalescent COVID-19.

The chain carries TRBV7-2 and TRBJ2-5, with TRBD2 matching 8 bases. V dropped 3 bases and J dropped 4; count of bases not matched to a gene: 13. The CDR3 loop spans 17 amino acids. CDR1 and CDR2 (germline): SGHTA, FQGNSA. CDR3 residues: CASSFYSGGRPGETQYF. CDR3 nucleotides: TGTGCCAGCAGCTTTTACAGCGGGGGCCGCCCGGGAGAGACCCAGTACTTC.

The gene calls are TRBV6-1 and TRBJ1-3; D call uncertain. The CDR3 is 15 residues long. Trimming pared 3 bases from V and 1 base from J, leaving 10 bases between. CDR1 and CDR2 (germline): MNHNS, SASEGT. The CDR3 loop reads CASSDYLTSGNTIYF. In DNA form, the CDR3 reads TGTGCCAGCAGTGATTACCTGACTTCTGGAAACACCATATATTTT.

The chain uses TRBV5-6 and TRBJ1-5; 8 bases are shared with TRBD1. V dropped 0 bases and J dropped 1; count of bases not matched to a gene: 3. The CDR3 is 16 residues long. Germline V gene data show CDR1 as SGHDT and CDR2 as YYEEEE. The CDR3 region is CASSLGTGSSNQPQHF. The CDR3 DNA follows: TGTGCCAGCAGCTTGGGGACAGGGTCGAGCAATCAGCCCCAGCATTTT.

In the case of this clone: At one end the junction does not follow the germline gene, possibly because of a read error. The chain has TRBV6-1 and TRBJ2-1, with 15 bases lining up with TRBD2. Germline V lookup: CDR1 MNHNS, CDR2 SASEGT. The CDR3 sequence is 19 residues long. The CDR3 reads CASSEWGTSGGPRNNGQFF. The CDR3 DNA is TGTGCCAGCAGTGAATGGGGGACTAGCGGGGGGCCGAGGAACAATGGGCAGTTCTTC.

The V gene is TRBV18, the J gene TRBJ1-4, with D possibly TRBD1 on 6 matching bases. This CDR3 has 16 residues. CDR1 and CDR2 (germline): KGHSH, LQKENI. Trimming shortened V by 0 bases and J by 10 bases, and 18 bases separated the two germline ends. CDR3 sequence: CASSPPSLDRRGKLFF. The CDR3 nucleotides are TGTGCCAGCTCACCACCGAGTCTGGACAGAAGGGGAAAACTGTTTTTT.

The V call is TRBV30, the J call TRBJ1-2; D is unresolved. V lost 5 bases to trimming and J lost 2 bases, with 9 bases between them. The germline CDR1 and CDR2 sequences are GTSNPN and SVGIG (reference sequence). There are 12 residues in the CDR3. The CDR3 is CAWGSNNYGYTF. CDR3 DNA sequence: TGTGCCTGGGGGAGTAACAACTATGGCTACACCTTC.

This clone came up a few times. The genes are TRBV7-8 and TRBJ1-5; no definite D call. V dropped 2 bases and J dropped 3 bases, with 5 bases sitting between them. Germline values: CDR1 SGHVS, CDR2 FQNEAQ. CDR3 length: 13 residues. The CDR3 DNA is TGTGCCAGCAGCTTACGCGACAATCAGCCCCAGCATTTT. Translated, it gives CASSLRDNQPQHF.

V usage is TRBV12-3 or TRBV12-4 and J usage is TRBJ2-7, with D unclear. The CDR3 runs 12 residues. Trimming removed 5 bases from V and 4 bases from J, with 9 bases in between. The CDR3 DNA sequence: TGTGCCAGCAGTCTATACCTTTACGAGCAGTACTTC. It specifies CASSLYLYEQYF.

The rearrangement joins TRBV19 to TRBJ1-6; a possible D gene is TRBD1 (5 bases). Per the germline V gene, CDR1 is LNHDA and CDR2 is SQIVND (reference sequence). The ends were cut back, 5 bases at V and 14 bases at J, with 16 bases in the middle. The CDR3 loop spans 13 amino acids. CDR3 DNA sequence: TGTGCCAGTAGTGTAACCGGGACTCAATCCCTCCACTTT. Protein: CASSVTGTQSLHF.

The rearrangement links TRBV7-8 to TRBJ1-4, with D possibly matching TRBD1 (5 bases). Germline-derived CDR1 and CDR2 are SGHVS and FQNEAQ. There are 17 residues in the CDR3. The V gene lost 3 bases and the J gene lost 0 bases, with 14 bases spanning the gap. CDR3 DNA sequence: TGTGCCAGCAGCTTCCCCTATGACAGTTCAACTAATGAAAAACTGTTTTTT. Translated, it gives CASSFPYDSSTNEKLFF.

This clone showed up many times. The V call is TRBV12-3 or TRBV12-4, the J call TRBJ2-7; 7 bases match TRBD1. The CDR3 sequence is 13 residues long. The V gene end was trimmed by 4 bases and the J gene end by 3 bases; junction bases not matched to a gene: 3. The CDR3 coding sequence is TGTGCCAGCAGTTATAACAGGGGCTACGAGCAGTACTTC. Translation: CASSYNRGYEQYF.

Many counts were recorded for this clone. The chain links TRBV9 to TRBJ2-7; TRBD1 matches at 10 bases. This CDR3 spans 15 amino acids. J gave up 3 bases and V 3 bases, and 6 bases lay outside the gene matches. Germline lookup yields CDR1 SGDLS and CDR2 YYNGEE. The CDR3 bases are TGTGCCAGCAGCGAGGGGACAGGGGAAGGCTACGAGCAGTACTTC. The encoded protein is CASSEGTGEGYEQYF.